The T cell receptor (beta chain) under discussion was sequenced for a study of blood T cells in healthy people across ages. The use of a sample-barcoded 5' primer and a J-beta primer mix characterized a second PCR of about 6 to 11 cycles. TCRdb independently ran MiXCR on the 5' RACE reads; one entry per CDR3 protein. There are 800,000 or so distinct CDR3 sequences in the sample; roughly 25% occur only once, and roughly 3.5% lies in the top ten. Findings and caveats of the study: With donor CMV status unknown, expanded clonotype changes were possibly confounded. Estimated diversity that came from one million T cells was considered an underestimate.

The CDR3 has 15 amino acids. The V end was cut by 3 bases, the J end by 6 bases, with 17 bases between. Germline assignment: CDR1 SGHDN and CDR2 FVKESK. All donors came from Russia, were Caucasian and healthy, and spanned ages roughly 6 to 100. As concerns this clonotype: Its cognate antigen is unknown.

These data also featured in a second study, about T cells of mothers and their children. That study adds: Similar effects of thymic selection on TCR recombination output were recorded in related and unrelated pairs.

The sequencing sample was made of blood. The chain carries TRBV14 and TRBJ1-1; D not certain. This receptor was taken from a boy aged 10-17 years in good health. CDR3 in amino acids: CASSQLTEMRAEAFF. DNA of the CDR3: TGTGCCAGCAGCCAGTTGACCGAGATGAGGGCTGAAGCTTTCTTT.